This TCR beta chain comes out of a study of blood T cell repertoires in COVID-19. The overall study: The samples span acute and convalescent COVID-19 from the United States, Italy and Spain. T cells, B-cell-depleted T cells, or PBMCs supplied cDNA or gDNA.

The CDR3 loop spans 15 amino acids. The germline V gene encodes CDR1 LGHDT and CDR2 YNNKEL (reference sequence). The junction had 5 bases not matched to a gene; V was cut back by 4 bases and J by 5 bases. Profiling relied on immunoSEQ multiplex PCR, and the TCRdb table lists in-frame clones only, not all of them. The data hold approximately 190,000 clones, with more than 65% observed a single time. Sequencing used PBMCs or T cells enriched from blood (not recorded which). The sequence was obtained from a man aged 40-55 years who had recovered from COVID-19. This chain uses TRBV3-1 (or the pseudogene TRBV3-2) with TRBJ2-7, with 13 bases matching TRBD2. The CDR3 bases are TGTGCCAGCAGCCCGCCGGGACTAGCGGGGAACGAGCAGTACTTC. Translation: CASSPPGLAGNEQYF.